Listed below are T cell receptor beta chains from one sample, sequenced in a study of T cell repertoires in cytomegalovirus infection. For these receptors, no antigen is known. One entry per CDR3 protein results from TCRdb running MiXCR on the reads. This sample has approximately 990,000 distinct CDR3 sequences, with around 32% found just once. Sequenced material: cultured CD8+ T cells from PBMCs, taken from culture after CMV antigen stimulation. The receptor source for this set is a human donor in good health (CMV status not recorded). Some clones in this sample may be carry-over from other donors' samples. CDR3s include the opening cysteine and the closing phenylalanine or tryptophan. A D gene is named only where the DNA matches it firmly. Clone size is not always given. Where it is, it says once, few, many or a class for expanded clones.

j_call d_call clone_size v_call cdr3_nt cdr3_aa
TRBJ1-1 NA NA TRBV28 TGTGCCAGCAGTGGAAGGCGGGTTGGGACTGAAGCTTTCTTT CASSGRRVGTEAFF
TRBJ1-5 NA NA TRBV27 TGTGCCAGCAGTTTAGGGGCGCGTAGCAATCAGCCCCAGCATTTT CASSLGARSNQPQHF
TRBJ1-2 NA few TRBV6-5 TGTGCCAGCAGTTATGGGCCGGACTCCACTAACTATGGCTACACCTTC CASSYGPDSTNYGYTF
TRBJ1-1 NA once TRBV11-2 TGTGCCAGCAGCGGGTACCCGGCCGAGGGAATCGGCACTGAAGCTTTCTTT CASSGYPAEGIGTEAFF
TRBJ1-3 NA NA TRBV4-1 TGCGCCAGCAGCCAAGGGGTTTCGGTCTCTGGAAACACCATATATTTT CASSQGVSVSGNTIYF
TRBJ2-7 TRBD2 NA TRBV7-6 TGTGCCAGCAGCTTAGAGGCTAGCGGGGGGGCAATCTACGAGCAGTACTTC CASSLEASGGAIYEQYF
TRBJ1-2 NA few TRBV6-6 TGTGCCAGCAGTTACGATCGACAGTCCCGCTACACCTTC CASSYDRQSRYTF
TRBJ1-3 NA NA TRBV5-5 TGTGCCAGCAGCTTGTATCCCGACGTGACGTGGATCGCTGGAAACACCATATATTTT CASSLYPDVTWIAGNTIYF
TRBJ2-3 TRBD1 NA TRBV7-9 TGTGCCAGCAGCTGGGGACAGGGAATAGGAGATACGCAGTATTTT CASSWGQGIGDTQYF
TRBJ2-1 NA many TRBV7-8 TGTGCCAGCAGCCCGGCGGGCTCTAGCTCCTACAATGAGCAGTTCTTC CASSPAGSSSYNEQFF